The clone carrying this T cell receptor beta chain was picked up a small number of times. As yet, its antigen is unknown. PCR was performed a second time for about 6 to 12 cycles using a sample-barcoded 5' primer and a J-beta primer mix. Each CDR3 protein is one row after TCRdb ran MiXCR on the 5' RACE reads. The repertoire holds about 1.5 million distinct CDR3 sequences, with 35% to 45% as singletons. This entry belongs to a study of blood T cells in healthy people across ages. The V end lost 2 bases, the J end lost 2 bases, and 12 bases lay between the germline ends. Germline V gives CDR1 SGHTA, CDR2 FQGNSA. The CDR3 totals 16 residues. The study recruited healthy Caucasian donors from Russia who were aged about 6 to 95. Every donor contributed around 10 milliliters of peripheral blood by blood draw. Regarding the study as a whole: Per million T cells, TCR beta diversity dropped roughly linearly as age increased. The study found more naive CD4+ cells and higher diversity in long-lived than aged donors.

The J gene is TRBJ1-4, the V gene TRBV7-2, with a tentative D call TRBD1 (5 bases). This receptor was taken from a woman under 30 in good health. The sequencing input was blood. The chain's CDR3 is CASSLQGSGTNEKLFF. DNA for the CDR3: TGTGCCAGCAGCTTACAAGGTTCAGGGACTAATGAAAAACTGTTTTTT.